This is a list of T cell receptor beta chains from one sample in a study of human T cells and chemical hapten exposure. TCRdb passed the RACE reads through MiXCR, listing each CDR3 protein once. The sample consists of a few hundred thousand distinct CDR3 sequences, roughly 7.4% of them appearing once. The input for sequencing was whole blood, taken in connection with sensitization to the hapten diphenylcyclopropenone (DPC). All receptors derive from a young man with alopecia areata. Some clones in this sample may be carry-over from other donors' samples. The conserved cysteine and the conserved F or W are not part of the CDR3 here. Each record gives: V gene, J gene, CDR3 protein.

TRBV5-6	TRBJ2-1	ASSLGLRADEQF
TRBV20-1	TRBJ1-4	SPMEAGEEKLF
TRBV7-9	TRBJ2-1	ASSFPQEPYNEQF
TRBV6-6	TRBJ2-5	ASSSTPTILYQETQY
TRBV11-2	TRBJ1-4	ASSLAGVPEKLF
TRBV7-2	TRBJ1-2	ASSFQMGDGYT
TRBV25-1	TRBJ1-6	ASSGSPQPRTPLH
TRBV7-2	TRBJ1-5	ASSNRGVPGQPQH
TRBV20-1	TRBJ1-6	SARGPPGGSLH
TRBV20-1	TRBJ1-1	SARSGTYTEAF
TRBV12-3/TRBV12-4	TRBJ1-2	ASRTRRGNGYT
TRBV7-9	TRBJ2-2	ASTTSGGRDGELF
TRBV5-6	TRBJ2-3	ASSLARLAGGTDTQY
TRBV6-2/TRBV6-3	TRBJ2-1	ATERGGYNEQF
TRBV7-9	TRBJ1-3	ASSPTGTEDGNTIY
TRBV6-5	TRBJ2-7	ASSYRDRNYEQY
TRBV14	TRBJ1-3	ASSQVENTSGNTIY
TRBV7-9	TRBJ2-1	ASSRWTGVGEQF
TRBV4-3	TRBJ2-1	ASSRTLGGGAGNEQF
TRBV7-3	TRBJ1-2	ASSPEANYGYT
TRBV3-1	TRBJ1-2	ASSQAWGYGYT
TRBV6-5	TRBJ2-7	ASSYFSGEQY
TRBV5-8	TRBJ1-1	ASSSRQGLNTEAF
TRBV9	TRBJ1-1	ASSVGGQGREAF
TRBV20-1	TRBJ1-1	SARKGGWGENTEAF
TRBV11-2	TRBJ2-7	ASSLGDRVAHEQY
TRBV29-1	TRBJ2-1	SGARPYNEQF
TRBV9	TRBJ2-3	ASSVFDRSTDTQY
TRBV14	TRBJ2-1	ASSHTGYEQF
TRBV20-1	TRBJ1-2	SAGANYGYT
TRBV9	TRBJ2-5	ASSLAGGLGETQY
TRBV20-1	TRBJ1-2	SARWDRGNYGYT
TRBV6-5	TRBJ1-1	ASSRGLGTEAF
TRBV4-3	TRBJ1-6	ASSQEGAYNSPLH
TRBV6-5	TRBJ1-2	ASSYSRGFPGGYT